One and the same sample provided the 25 T cell receptor beta chains below, sequenced in a study of cytomegalovirus exposure and HLA in healthy donors (dated by TCRdb to 2016 to 2017). Preparation of the library involved the immunoSEQ multiplex PCR assay. For the multiplex PCR, a mixture combining 60 forward primers for TCR Vbeta segments and 13 reverse primers for TCR Jbeta segments was used. In its TCRdb copy, this immuneACCESS table keeps in-frame sequences only and misses some clones. Where compared with another copy, unresolved V genes explain less than half of these, and the others have no known cause. The sample yields roughly 160,000 clones; about 75% were counted once. Of the sample, over 11% is held by the ten largest clones. Sequenced sample: PBMCs. The receptor set was obtained from a man between 45 and 60 years old in good health and CMV-seropositive.

The J gene is TRBJ2-3, the V gene TRBV11-2, with 10 bases that match TRBD2. Germline V CDR1 and CDR2: SGHAT, FQNNGV. CDR3 length: 16 residues. With 5 bases clipped from V and 6 bases from J, the junction kept 11 bases outside the gene matches. CDR3 nucleotide sequence: TGTGCCAGCAGCGTAAGCGGGGGGGCACCCCCGGATACGCAGTATTTT. It is translated as CASSVSGGAPPDTQYF.

V is TRBV21-1 and J is TRBJ1-5. TRBV21-1 is termed a pseudogene. The CDR3 has 15 residues. The CDR3 protein is CASIQREGSDQPQHF. CDR3 in DNA: TGTGCCAGCATCCAAAGAGAGGGATCGGATCAGCCCCAGCATTTT.

This chain uses TRBV6-5 with TRBJ2-4, with 9 bases identical to TRBD1. The CDR3 consists of 16 residues. J gave up 3 bases and V 4 bases, and 7 bases lay outside the gene matches. CDR1 and CDR2 from the germline V gene are MNHEY and SVGAGI. The CDR3 loop reads CASSLTGGEGKNIQYF. Written as DNA, the CDR3 is TGTGCCAGCAGTTTGACAGGGGGGGAAGGCAAAAACATTCAGTACTTC.

The rearrangement joins TRBV27 to TRBJ2-7; 8 nucleotides line up with TRBD1. Trimming took 6 bases from V and 3 from J; bases not matched to a gene: 10. Germline loops: CDR1 MNHEY, CDR2 SMNVEV (reference sequence). The CDR3 length is 15 residues. This chain's CDR3 is CASSHSTGGYYEQYV. DNA for the CDR3: TGTGCCAGCAGCCACTCAACAGGGGGATACTACGAGCAGTACGTC.

A few counts support this clone. Germline is not matched at one junction end, which may reflect a read error. V is TRBV7-3 and J is TRBJ2-7; 9 nucleotides match TRBD1. The CDR3 extends over 16 amino acids. Germline CDR1 and CDR2: SGHTA and FQGTGA. The DNA for the CDR3 is TGCGCCAGCAGCCAAATGGGGACAGGGTCCCTCTACGAGCAGTACTTC. Encoded protein: CASSQMGTGSLYEQYF.

The chain employs TRBV4-1 and TRBJ1-2; TRBD1 matches 10 bases. Germline values: CDR1 MGHRA, CDR2 YSYEKL. The CDR3 runs 13 residues. The junction had 2 bases not matched to a gene; V was cut back by 6 bases and J by 4 bases. This CDR3 is CASRRTGGYGYTF. The CDR3 DNA follows: TGCGCCAGCAGACGGACAGGGGGCTATGGCTACACCTTC.

The rearrangement uses TRBV11-2 and TRBJ2-1, with 10 bases aligning to TRBD1. CDR1 SGHAT and CDR2 FQNNGV come from the germline V gene. Trimming cost V 5 bases and J 5 bases; bases outside gene matches: 6. This CDR3 has 15 amino acids. CDR3 residues: CASSNPGQGNNEQFF. For the CDR3, the DNA is TGTGCCAGCAGCAACCCGGGACAGGGGAACAATGAGCAGTTCTTC.

The CDR3 protein is CASSEDDSNYGYTF. CDR3 sequence (DNA): TGTGCCAGCAGTGAAGATGACAGTAACTATGGCTACACCTTC. The chain joins TRBV6-1 to TRBJ1-2, with D perhaps matching TRBD1 (5 bases). CDR3 length: 14 amino acids. V gave up 1 base and J gave up 1 base, with 7 bases separating them. Germline V gene sequence: CDR1 MNHNS, CDR2 SASEGT.

This chain connects TRBV18 to TRBJ2-6; D uncertain. Trimming pared 3 bases from V and 0 bases from J, leaving 15 bases between. CDR3 length: 18 amino acids. From germline, CDR1 is KGHSH and CDR2 LQKENI. The CDR3 reads CASSPMIGSDSGANVLTF. DNA for the CDR3: TGTGCCAGCTCACCGATGATCGGTTCTGACTCTGGGGCCAACGTCCTGACTTTC. The complete variable domain, with remaining parts taken from reference TRBV18 and TRBJ2-6, reads NAGVMQNPRHLVRRRGQEARLRCSPMKGHSHVYWYRQLPEEGLKFMVYLQKENIIDESGMPKERFSAEFPKEGPSILRIQQVVRGDSAAYFCASSPMIGSDSGANVLTFGAGSRLTVL.

The genes are TRBV19 and TRBJ2-1; 8 bases agree with TRBD2. CDR3 size: 17 residues. Trimming removed 2 bases from V and 7 bases from J; junction bases left unmatched: 13. Germline V gene lookup returns CDR1 LNHDA and CDR2 SQIVND (reference sequence). CDR3 bases: TGTGCCAGTAGTATACGCCCTATGGCGGGGGGAAGGAATGAGCAGTTCTTC. Its protein is CASSIRPMAGGRNEQFF.

This clone was counted once. This chain joins TRBV27 and TRBJ1-5; no firm D call. Germline V gives CDR1 MNHEY, CDR2 SMNVEV (reference sequence). With 7 bases removed from V and 7 bases from J, the gap between germline ends came to 11 bases. The CDR3 covers 12 residues. The DNA for the CDR3 is TGTGCCAGCAAGCGGGGAGGCCAGCCCCAGCATTTT. It encodes CASKRGGQPQHF.

The CDR3 region is CASSLRGTGHSYEQYF. In DNA, the CDR3 is TGTGCCAGCAGTTTGCGAGGGACAGGGCACTCCTACGAGCAGTACTTC. J is TRBJ2-7 and V is TRBV27; TRBD1 aligns across 9 bases. This CDR3 comprises 16 residues. The J segment lost 0 bases and the V segment lost 3 bases, leaving 6 bases of the junction unmatched. In germline, CDR1 is MNHEY, CDR2 SMNVEV (reference sequence).

This rearrangement joins TRBV7-2 to TRBJ1-4, with D hard to call. This CDR3 is built from 15 residues. Germline assignment: CDR1 SGHTA and CDR2 FQGNSA. Trimming took off 0 bases at V and 6 bases at J, with 11 bases between the two ends. CDR3 residues: CASSLARVSDEKLFF. The CDR3, as DNA: TGTGCCAGCAGCTTAGCACGGGTTAGCGATGAAAAACTGTTTTTT.

The rearrangement links TRBV4-1 to TRBJ2-3; the D is unclear. This CDR3 is 15 amino acids long. Trimming pared 1 base from V and 2 bases from J, leaving 10 bases between. Germline values: CDR1 MGHRA, CDR2 YSYEKL. The CDR3 is CASSQVGTTTDTQYF. The CDR3 DNA reads as TGCGCCAGCAGCCAAGTCGGAACTACCACAGATACGCAGTATTTT.

This chain connects TRBV7-9 to TRBJ1-5; 8 positions agree with TRBD1. The trim removed 4 bases at V and 6 bases at J, leaving 20 bases unmatched. The CDR3 has 19 amino acids. Germline V gene data show CDR1 as SEHNR and CDR2 as FQNEAQ (reference sequence). The CDR3 DNA reads as TGTGCCAGCAGCTCGGTAGTGGGACAGGTCCCGCTAGGGGGTCAGCCCCAGCATTTT. The encoded protein is CASSSVVGQVPLGGQPQHF.

The genes are TRBV5-1 and TRBJ2-5; 10 bases map to TRBD1. The last part of the DNA fits TRBJ2-7 better; the J call may be wrong. Germline-derived CDR1 and CDR2 are SGHRS and YFSETQ. The CDR3 is 15 residues long. The CDR3 is CASRRPGTGDAEQYF. The CDR3 DNA follows: TGCGCCAGCAGAAGACCTGGGACAGGGGACGCCGAGCAGTACTTC.

The chain couples TRBV2 to TRBJ2-3; D is unresolved. The CDR3 loop spans 16 amino acids. Trimming left V 0 bases short and J 2 bases short, with 12 bases between. CDR1 SNHLY and CDR2 FYNNEI come from the germline V gene. The CDR3 region is CASSEAGLSFTDTQYF. Here the CDR3 DNA reads TGTGCCAGCAGTGAAGCGGGCCTTTCGTTCACAGATACGCAGTATTTT.

The chain joins TRBV28 to TRBJ2-7; 7 bases map to TRBD2. CDR1 and CDR2 from the germline V gene are MDHEN and SYDVKM. This CDR3 comprises 14 residues. Trimming removed 7 bases from V and 3 bases from J; junction bases left unmatched: 9. The CDR3 region is CASTSLAGVYEQYF. CDR3 DNA sequence: TGTGCCAGCACTTCACTCGCGGGGGTCTACGAGCAGTACTTC.

This clone appeared a few times. The CDR3 reads CATYRLYSTDTQYF. The CDR3 bases are TGTGCCACCTACCGATTATATAGCACAGATACGCAGTATTTT. The chain links TRBV5-4 to TRBJ2-3; no definite D call. CDR1 SGHNT and CDR2 YYREEE come from the germline V gene (reference sequence). The ends were cut back, 9 bases at V and 0 bases at J, with 14 bases in the middle. The CDR3 extends over 14 amino acids. The full variable domain, completed using reference TRBV5-4 and TRBJ2-3, is ETGVTQSPTHLIKTRGQQVTLRCSSQSGHNTVSWYQQALGQGPQFIFQYYREEENGRGNFPPRFSGLQFPNYSSELNVNALELDDSALYLCATYRLYSTDTQYFGPGTRLTVL.

The chain couples TRBV29-1 to TRBJ1-2, with D possibly TRBD1 on 6 matching bases. The germline CDR1 and CDR2 sequences are SQVTM and ANQGSEA. The CDR3 runs 13 residues. Trimming stripped 3 bases from V and 4 bases from J, with 12 bases between. CDR3 DNA sequence: TGCAGCGTTGATAGGACAGACGCCTATGGCTACACCTTC. It is translated as CSVDRTDAYGYTF. The full variable domain, with the rest looked up from reference TRBV29-1 and TRBJ1-2, is SAVISQKPSRDICQRGTSLTIQCQVDSQVTMMFWYRQQPGQSLTLIATANQGSEATYESGFVIDKFPISRPNLTFSTLTVSNMSPEDSSIYLCSVDRTDAYGYTFGSGTRLTVV.

The genes are TRBV7-9 and TRBJ1-3; TRBD1 might be the D (6 bases). CDR1 is SEHNR and CDR2 is FQNEAQ in the germline V gene (reference sequence). V dropped 8 bases and J dropped 4 bases, with 21 bases sitting between them. This CDR3 has 16 residues. The CDR3, as DNA: TGTGCCAGCCCAGGGGCCCCAGGCCGAGGAGGAAACACCATATATTTT. Residues: CASPGAPGRGGNTIYF.

The CDR3 DNA sequence: TGTGCCAGCAGCGTTTCAGGGGCAAGCTCCTACAATGAGCAGTTCTTC. Residues: CASSVSGASSYNEQFF. The V call is TRBV9, the J call TRBJ2-1, with D possibly being TRBD1 (6 bases). The CDR3 consists of 16 residues. Germline V CDR1 and CDR2: SGDLS, YYNGEE. V was shortened by 2 bases and J by 0 bases, with 12 bases between the two germline ends.

This clone showed up just once. The rearrangement joins TRBV7-9 to TRBJ1-6, with no clear D. This CDR3 spans 15 amino acids. Per the germline V gene, CDR1 is SEHNR and CDR2 is FQNEAQ (reference sequence). V was shortened by 2 bases and J by 8 bases, with 13 bases between the two germline ends. The CDR3 sequence is CASSLSSPPDSPLHF. The CDR3 coding sequence is TGTGCCAGCAGCTTAAGTTCTCCCCCGGATTCACCCCTCCACTTT.

This clone appeared once. V usage is TRBV2 and J usage is TRBJ2-5; D remains unclear. Germline V gene sequence: CDR1 SNHLY, CDR2 FYNNEI. V lost 6 bases to trimming and J lost 5 bases, with 10 bases between them. The length of the CDR3 is 12 residues. The CDR3 sequence: CASRGAGETQYF. CDR3 in DNA: TGTGCCAGCAGGGGCGCCGGCGAGACCCAGTACTTC.

This clone was observed a single time. The chain carries TRBV7-2 and TRBJ1-1, with 9 bases that match TRBD1. The germline V gene encodes CDR1 SGHTA and CDR2 FQGNSA. The CDR3 totals 18 residues. V was pared by 6 bases and J by 0 bases, with 14 bases of the junction left unmatched. CDR3 in amino acids: CASSLTGGPGRVNTEAFF. The DNA for the CDR3 is TGTGCCAGCAGTTTAACAGGGGGCCCCGGCCGGGTGAACACTGAAGCTTTCTTT.